These T cell receptor beta chains were read from a single sample in a study of somatic mutations in cytotoxic T cells in rheumatoid arthritis. Profiling relied on immunoSEQ multiplex PCR, and the TCRdb table lists in-frame clones only, not all of them. The table has around 23,000 clones, approximately 80% seen once. Sequencing was carried out using CD8+ T cells sorted from blood. The receptors were gathered from an adult with rheumatoid arthritis. Each CDR3 is given with its conserved first and last residue. D genes are given only for firm matches. The listing skips clone size in some rows; elsewhere it reads once, few, many or a size class.

CDR3 length	D gene	clone size	V gene	J gene	CDR3 DNA	CDR3 protein
14	NA	NA	TRBV14	TRBJ1-1	TGTGCCAGCAGCCAAGTCACGGGGATCGCTGAAGCTTTCTTT	CASSQVTGIAEAFF
14	NA	medium-sized	TRBV29-1	TRBJ2-5	TGCAGCGCATCCCTCCCAGGGGTCGGGGAGACCCAGTACTTC	CSASLPGVGETQYF
15	TRBD1	NA	TRBV6-4	TRBJ2-1	TGTGCCAGCAGTCCGGGGACAGGGGTATCGGCTGAGCAGTTCTTC	CASSPGTGVSAEQFF
12	NA	NA	TRBV10-1	TRBJ2-1	TGCGCCAGCGGCCCCGGGGGGCCCGCCCAGTTCTTC	CASGPGGPAQFF
15	NA	NA	TRBV5-5	TRBJ1-2	TGTGCCAGCAGCTTGGTGCCCGGGGAGGACTATGGCTACACCTTC	CASSLVPGEDYGYTF
14	NA	NA	TRBV7-6	TRBJ2-5	TGTGCCAGCAGCTCCTCGGACAGAGAAGAGACCCAGTACTTC	CASSSSDREETQYF
16	TRBD1	NA	TRBV13	TRBJ2-7	TGTGCCAGCAGCTTAAGGTTGGGGACAGGGGCCTACGAGCAGTACTTC	CASSLRLGTGAYEQYF
16	NA	NA	TRBV15	TRBJ1-6	TGTGCCACCAGCAACCCCTACCGGGGTTCGAATTCACCCCTCCACTTT	CATSNPYRGSNSPLHF
14	TRBD1	few	TRBV25-1	TRBJ1-1	TGTGCCAGCTCTCAGGGGGCCAAGAACACTGAAGCTTTCTTT	CASSQGAKNTEAFF
16	NA	NA	TRBV4-2	TRBJ1-1	TGTGCCAGCAGCCTAGAGAGCCTGGGTTGGGACACTGAAGCTTTCTTT	CASSLESLGWDTEAFF
14	TRBD1	NA	TRBV19	TRBJ1-1	TGTGCCACCGGACTTCAAACAGGGGAAACTGAAGCTTTCTTT	CATGLQTGETEAFF
12	NA	NA	TRBV7-6	TRBJ2-1	TGTGCCAGCAGCTTAGTCGACAATGAGCAGTTCTTC	CASSLVDNEQFF